One and the same sample provided the 18 T cell receptor beta chains below, sequenced in a study of cytomegalovirus exposure and HLA in healthy donors. Some clones are missing from TCRdb's copy, which holds only in-frame ones; the method was immunoSEQ multiplex PCR. The data hold some 70,000 clones, with 85% observed a single time. Sequences were obtained from PBMCs. These receptors all stem from a man between 25 and 39 years old in good health and CMV-seronegative.

V is TRBV5-1 and J is TRBJ2-6, with a tentative D call TRBD1 (5 bases). The germline gives CDR1 SGHRS, CDR2 YFSETQ. This CDR3 is 17 amino acids long. With 0 bases removed from V and 0 bases from J, the gap between germline ends came to 10 bases. The CDR3 nucleotides are TGCGCCAGCAGCTTGGCTCAGGGTGTCTCTGGGGCCAACGTCCTGACTTTC. This sequence encodes CASSLAQGVSGANVLTF.

The chain joins TRBV28 to TRBJ2-1; TRBD1 agrees at 10 bases. V dropped 6 bases and J dropped 2; count of bases not matched to a gene: 7. From germline, CDR1 is MDHEN and CDR2 SYDVKM. This CDR3 has 16 residues. The CDR3 sequence is CASRTGGASAYNEQFF. In nucleotides, the CDR3 is TGTGCCAGCAGGACAGGGGGCGCCAGCGCCTACAATGAGCAGTTCTTC.

The rearrangement uses TRBV4-3 and TRBJ2-1; 8 positions match TRBD2. This CDR3 comprises 14 residues. Trimming cost V 4 bases and J 7 bases; bases outside gene matches: 6. From germline, CDR1 is LGHNA and CDR2 YSLEER. CDR3 nucleotide sequence: TGCGCCAGCAGCCCGGCGGGGGGTGAAAATGAGCAGTTCTTC. Translation: CASSPAGGENEQFF.

This clone occurred once. This rearrangement joins TRBV7-9 to TRBJ1-2, with 8 bases that match TRBD1. CDR1 is SEHNR, CDR2 FQNEAQ, per germline (reference sequence). This CDR3 is built from 15 residues. V trimming: 0 bases; J trimming: 6 bases; junction bases outside the gene matches: 6. The CDR3 sequence is CASSLALNRGDGYTF. In DNA, the CDR3 is TGTGCCAGCAGCTTAGCGCTAAACAGGGGGGATGGCTACACCTTC. The whole variable domain, filled in from reference TRBV7-9 and TRBJ1-2, reads DTGVSQNPRHKITKRGQNVTFRCDPISEHNRLYWYRQTLGQGPEFLTYFQNEAQLEKSRLLSDRFSAERPKGSFSTLEIQRTEQGDSAMYLCASSLALNRGDGYTFGSGTRLTVV.

This chain uses TRBV4-2 with TRBJ2-3; 8 positions match TRBD2. This CDR3 is 15 amino acids long. The V gene end was trimmed by 0 bases and the J gene end by 5 bases; junction bases not matched to a gene: 4. Germline V gene sequence: CDR1 LGHNA, CDR2 YNFKEQ. The CDR3 region has the DNA TGTGCCAGCAGCCAAGATCGCGGGGGGTTAGATACGCAGTATTTT. This gives the protein CASSQDRGGLDTQYF.

This clone was found once. J is TRBJ2-2 and V is TRBV7-6; D ambiguous. Germline CDR1 is SGHVS and CDR2 is FNYEAQ. V was pared by 1 base and J by 0 bases, with 6 bases between. The CDR3 is 15 residues long. The CDR3 DNA follows: TGTGCCAGCAGCTTAGGCAGCGCGAACACCGGGGAGCTGTTTTTT. It is translated as CASSLGSANTGELFF.

The rearrangement uses TRBV6-1 and TRBJ2-5; D possibly corresponds to TRBD2 (6 bases). Per the germline V gene, CDR1 is MNHNS and CDR2 is SASEGT. The V and J ends lost 8 bases and 4 bases respectively, with 14 bases between them. The CDR3 has 13 residues. This CDR3 reads CASSEGAGETQYF. The CDR3 DNA reads as TGTGCCAGCTCAGAGGGAGCGGGAGAGACCCAGTACTTC.

The chain combines TRBV5-1 with TRBJ2-7; D is unclear. V lost 4 bases to trimming and J lost 3 bases, with 17 bases between them. CDR3 length equals 15 residues. Germline V lookup: CDR1 SGHRS, CDR2 YFSETQ. Written as DNA, the CDR3 is TGCGCCAGCAGCCCCGGCGACTTGAAAATCTACGAGCAGTACTTC. As protein: CASSPGDLKIYEQYF.

The genes are TRBV18 and TRBJ2-1; weak D call: TRBD1 (5 bases). Trimming pared 3 bases from V and 6 bases from J, leaving 18 bases between. Germline loops: CDR1 KGHSH, CDR2 LQKENI. The CDR3 spans 16 residues. In DNA form, the CDR3 reads TGTGCCAGCTCACCCATCGAGACAGACTTGGGCAATGAGCAGTTCTTC. Translated, it gives CASSPIETDLGNEQFF.

The gene calls are TRBV6-1 and TRBJ2-3; no firm D call. CDR1 and CDR2 (germline): MNHNS, SASEGT. V was pared by 3 bases and J by 6 bases, with 7 bases between. The CDR3 totals 12 residues. CDR3: CASSDISDTQYF. DNA of the CDR3: TGTGCCAGCAGTGATATTTCGGATACGCAGTATTTT.

This clone was seen only a few times. The chain joins TRBV19 to TRBJ2-2; D unclear. Trimming stripped 3 bases from V and 4 bases from J, with 9 bases between. This CDR3 has 14 residues. Germline V gene sequence: CDR1 LNHDA, CDR2 SQIVND (reference sequence). The CDR3 here is CASSMLVSTGELFF. The CDR3 DNA sequence: TGTGCCAGTAGTATGCTAGTGAGCACCGGGGAGCTGTTTTTT.

The rearrangement uses TRBV6-4 and TRBJ2-3; 9 bases match TRBD2. CDR1 and CDR2 (germline): MRHNA, SNTAGT. The ends lost 4 bases at V and 0 bases at J; junction bases unmatched: 2. The CDR3 sequence is 15 residues long. CDR3 in amino acids: CASSVLAGSTDTQYF. The CDR3 DNA is TGTGCCAGCAGTGTTCTAGCGGGGAGCACAGATACGCAGTATTTT.

V is TRBV9 and J is TRBJ2-5; TRBD1 might be the D (5 bases). The germline gives CDR1 SGDLS, CDR2 YYNGEE. This CDR3 is 14 amino acids long. Trimming took 1 base from V and 5 from J, leaving 12 bases between them. CDR3: CASSVSGQEETQYF. The CDR3, as DNA: TGTGCCAGCAGCGTATCAGGGCAGGAGGAGACCCAGTACTTC.

The rearrangement joins TRBV30 to TRBJ2-1, with TRBD2 identical over 14 bases. CDR3 length: 15 residues. V gave up 0 bases and J gave up 7 bases; unmatched junction bases: 2. The germline gives CDR1 GTSNPN, CDR2 SVGIG (reference sequence). The CDR3 region is CAWSVGLAGGNEQFF. The CDR3 region has the DNA TGTGCCTGGAGTGTAGGACTAGCGGGAGGTAATGAGCAGTTCTTC. The full variable domain, completed using reference TRBV30 and TRBJ2-1, is SQTIHQWPATLVQPVGSPLSLECTVEGTSNPNLYWYRQAAGRGLQLLFYSVGIGQISSEVPQNLSASRPQDRQFILSSKKLLLSDSGFYLCAWSVGLAGGNEQFFGPGTRLTVL.

The chain carries TRBV5-1 and TRBJ2-5, with TRBD1 matching 9 bases. Trimming at V came to 5 bases and at J to 5 bases, leaving 19 bases not matched to a gene. The CDR3 totals 18 residues. Per the germline V gene, CDR1 is SGHRS and CDR2 is YFSETQ. This CDR3 is CASSGVPGQGLAKETQYF. CDR3 DNA: TGCGCCAGCAGTGGGGTCCCGGGACAGGGCCTGGCGAAGGAGACCCAGTACTTC. The variable domain in full, completed from reference TRBV5-1 and TRBJ2-5, reads KAGVTQTPRYLIKTRGQQVTLSCSPISGHRSVSWYQQTPGQGLQFLFEYFSETQRNKGNFPGRFSGRQFSNSRSEMNVSTLELGDSALYLCASSGVPGQGLAKETQYFGPGTRLLVL.

The chain carries TRBV11-2 and TRBJ1-2; D call uncertain. Germline V lookup: CDR1 SGHAT, CDR2 FQNNGV. The CDR3 is 17 amino acids. Trimming removed 5 bases at V and 7 bases at J, with 26 bases between. CDR3 amino acids: CASSLSAGGGWLFGYTF. The CDR3 bases are TGTGCCAGCAGCCTCTCTGCGGGTGGCGGTTGGTTGTTTGGCTACACCTTC.

The rearrangement joins TRBV11-3 to TRBJ2-7; no clear D. The CDR3 contains 15 residues. Trimming stripped 4 bases from V and 0 bases from J, with 13 bases between. CDR1 and CDR2 from the germline V gene are SGHNT and YENEEA. The CDR3 DNA is TGTGCCAGCAGCTCCCGCAGGAAAAGCTCCTACGAGCAGTACGTC. It codes for CASSSRRKSSYEQYV.

V and J are TRBV30 and TRBJ1-1; 7 bases fit TRBD1. The CDR3 extends over 12 amino acids. Germline CDR1 reads GTSNPN; CDR2 reads SVGIG (reference sequence). V shed 4 bases, J shed 3 bases, and the junction held 2 bases outside the gene matches. The CDR3 nucleotides are TGTGCCTGGACCAGGGGGTACACTGAAGCTTTCTTT. It is translated as CAWTRGYTEAFF.